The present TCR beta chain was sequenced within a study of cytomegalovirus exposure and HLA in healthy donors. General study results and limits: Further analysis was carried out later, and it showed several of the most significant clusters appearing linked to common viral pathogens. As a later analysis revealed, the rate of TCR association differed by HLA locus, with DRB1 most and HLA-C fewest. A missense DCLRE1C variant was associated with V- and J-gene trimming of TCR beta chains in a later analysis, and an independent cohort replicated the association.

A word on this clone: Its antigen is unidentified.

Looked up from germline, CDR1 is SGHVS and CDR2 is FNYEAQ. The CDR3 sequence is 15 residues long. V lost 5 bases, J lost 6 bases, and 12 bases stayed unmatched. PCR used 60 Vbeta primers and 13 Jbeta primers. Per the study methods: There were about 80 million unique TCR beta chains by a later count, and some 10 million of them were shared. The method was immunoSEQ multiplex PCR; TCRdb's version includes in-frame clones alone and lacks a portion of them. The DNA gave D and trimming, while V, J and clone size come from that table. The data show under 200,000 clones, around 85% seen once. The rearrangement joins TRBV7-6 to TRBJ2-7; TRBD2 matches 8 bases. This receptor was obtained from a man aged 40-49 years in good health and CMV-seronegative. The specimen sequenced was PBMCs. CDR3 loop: CASSLSDGGDLEQYF. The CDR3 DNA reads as TGTGCCAGCAGCCTCTCCGACGGGGGGGATCTCGAGCAGTACTTC.